These 26 T cell receptor beta chains originate from one sample sequenced in a study of spatial heterogeneity in lung cancer. Stated time point: sample taken at primary tumor resection. Unsorted whole RNA of tumor, nontumor lung or frozen PBMC was sequenced. TCRdb reanalysed the 5' RACE reads using MiXCR and keeps one entry per CDR3 protein. Of under 100,000 distinct CDR3 sequences in the sample, approximately 8.5% were seen once. The sample was PBMCs, taken at surgery. These TCRs come from a male donor with early-stage non-small cell lung cancer.

The chain employs TRBV4-2 and TRBJ2-5; a weak D match, TRBD2 (5 bases). The length of the CDR3 is 16 residues. The V gene's germline CDR1 is LGHNA and CDR2 YNFKEQ. Trimming left V 1 base short and J 2 bases short, with 14 bases between. Here the CDR3 reads CASSQAWGARQETQYF. DNA for the CDR3: TGTGCCAGCAGCCAAGCTTGGGGAGCCAGACAAGAGACCCAGTACTTC.

The sample holds one count of this clonotype. V gene TRBV12-3 or TRBV12-4 combines with J gene TRBJ1-1, with TRBD1 as a possible D gene (6 bases). Between the trimmed V and J ends, which lost 6 bases and 1 base, there was a span of 12 bases. The CDR3 is made up of 14 amino acids. The DNA of the CDR3 is TGTGCCAGCAGCCCCAGGGGAAGGAACACTGAAGCTTTCTTT. As protein: CASSPRGRNTEAFF.

This clonotype has more than one count but fewer than ten. The chain carries TRBV5-1 and TRBJ1-6, with D possibly matching TRBD1 (6 bases). The CDR3 consists of 14 residues. Germline CDR1 SGHRS, CDR2 YFSETQ. V was trimmed by 3 bases and J by 7 bases, leaving 11 bases between them. CDR3 DNA sequence: TGCGCCAGCAGCTCCGGGACATACAATTCACCCCTCCACTTT. This sequence encodes CASSSGTYNSPLHF.

This clonotype turned up a few times. This chain uses TRBV29-1 with TRBJ1-1; D is ambiguous. The CDR3 has 11 amino acids. The V end lost 4 bases, the J end lost 5 bases, and 8 bases lay between the germline ends. Germline V lookup: CDR1 SQVTM, CDR2 ANQGSEA. The CDR3 DNA reads TGCAGCGTTGCGGGGTCGACTGAAGCTTTCTTT. It translates to CSVAGSTEAFF. The variable domain in full, with the rest retrieved from reference TRBV29-1 and TRBJ1-1, is SAVISQKPSRDICQRGTSLTIQCQVDSQVTMMFWYRQQPGQSLTLIATANQGSEATYESGFVIDKFPISRPNLTFSTLTVSNMSPEDSSIYLCSVAGSTEAFFGQGTRLTVV.

This clonotype was observed a few times. This chain connects TRBV7-2 to TRBJ2-7, with 9 positions matching TRBD2. With V trimmed by 8 bases and J by 5 bases, 13 bases remained unmatched. The germline gives CDR1 SGHTA, CDR2 FQGNSA. The CDR3 spans 15 residues. The CDR3 reads CASSSWSGGRDEQYF. CDR3 coding DNA: TGTGCCAGCTCTTCATGGAGCGGGGGGAGGGACGAGCAGTACTTC.

This clonotype was observed a handful of times. V usage is TRBV28 and J usage is TRBJ2-7, with D possibly matching TRBD1 (5 bases). Germline-derived CDR1 and CDR2 are MDHEN and SYDVKM. V lost 7 bases, J lost 2 bases, and 12 bases lay in between. CDR3 length equals 13 residues. The chain's CDR3 is CASTSGHAYEQYF. The CDR3 DNA is TGTGCCAGCACCTCCGGACATGCCTACGAGCAGTACTTC.

This chain links TRBV6-2 or TRBV6-3 with TRBJ1-5, with TRBD1 as a possible D gene (5 bases). Trimming shortened V by 1 base and J by 7 bases, and 11 bases separated the two germline ends. The germline V gene encodes CDR1 MNHEY and CDR2 SVGEGT. The CDR3 is 14 amino acids. The CDR3, as DNA: TGTGCCAGCAGTTACTTCCAGGGACCGCAGCCCCAGCATTTT. Translation gives CASSYFQGPQPQHF.

This clonotype was seen more than once but under ten times. This chain links TRBV20-1 with TRBJ2-2, with a possible D match to TRBD2 (6 bases). V was trimmed by 3 bases and J by 5 bases, leaving 13 bases between them. The V gene's germline CDR1 is DFQATT and CDR2 SNEGSKA (reference sequence). The CDR3 has 14 amino acids. The CDR3: CSASHGSGTGELFF. The CDR3 DNA reads as TGCAGTGCTAGCCACGGGAGCGGAACCGGGGAGCTGTTTTTT.

This clonotype was recorded many times. V gene TRBV10-3 combines with J gene TRBJ2-2, with D possibly matching TRBD1 (6 bases). CDR1 is ENHRY, CDR2 SYGVKD, per germline. V dropped 5 bases and J dropped 1 base, with 11 bases sitting between them. The CDR3 is 15 amino acids. CDR3 in DNA: TGTGCCATCAGTACAGGGAATTTGAACACCGGGGAGCTGTTTTTT. This sequence encodes CAISTGNLNTGELFF.

The genes are TRBV21-1 and TRBJ2-7; the D call TRBD1 from the table was never checked on the DNA. TRBV21-1 counts as a pseudogene. The CDR3 spans 15 residues. DNA for the CDR3: TGTGCCAGCAGCTTCGGGAAGACGTCAGTCTACGAGCAGTACTTC. Its protein product is CASSFGKTSVYEQYF.

Many counts were recorded for this clonotype. The rearrangement links TRBV5-1 to TRBJ2-1; D is uncertain. This CDR3 is 12 amino acids long. Germline V gives CDR1 SGHRS, CDR2 YFSETQ. The V and J ends lost 0 bases and 5 bases respectively, with 3 bases between them. The CDR3 DNA reads as TGCGCCAGCAGCTTGGGAGACAATGAGCAGTTCTTC. Residues: CASSLGDNEQFF.

The rearrangement joins TRBV6-5 to TRBJ2-3; 9 nucleotides line up with TRBD2. Germline lookup yields CDR1 MNHEY and CDR2 SVGAGI. The length of the CDR3 is 16 residues. V shed 0 bases and J 2 bases; nucleotides not matched to a gene: 3. Here the CDR3 reads CASSYSIAGATDTQYF. In nucleotides, the CDR3 is TGTGCCAGCAGTTACTCGATAGCGGGGGCCACAGATACGCAGTATTTT.

The table lists this clonotype with many counts. The chain links TRBV5-1 to TRBJ2-3, with D unclear. Deletions cut 4 bases from V and 1 base from J, with 7 bases between. This CDR3 spans 13 amino acids. The germline V gene has CDR1 SGHRS and CDR2 YFSETQ. The CDR3 loop is CASSIQGTDTQYF. The DNA of the CDR3 is TGCGCCAGCAGCATTCAGGGCACAGATACGCAGTATTTT.

This clonotype was counted many times. The chain couples TRBV27 to TRBJ2-4; maybe TRBD1 (5 bases). The CDR3 is 16 residues long. The V gene's germline CDR1 is MNHEY and CDR2 SMNVEV (reference sequence). V was cut by 0 bases and J by 0 bases, with 9 bases left in between. The CDR3 nucleotides are TGTGCCAGCAGTTTATCGGGGCGGTTAGCCAAAAACATTCAGTACTTC. Encoded protein: CASSLSGRLAKNIQYF.

This clonotype was observed at least ten times. The chain joins TRBV9 to TRBJ1-4; D unclear. Trimming took off 3 bases at V and 0 bases at J, with 6 bases between the two ends. The CDR3 sequence is 14 residues long. Germline lookup yields CDR1 SGDLS and CDR2 YYNGEE. The CDR3 reads CASSATSTNEKLFF. CDR3 sequence (DNA): TGTGCCAGCAGCGCAACATCAACTAATGAAAAACTGTTTTTT.

At least ten counts were recorded for this clonotype. This chain links TRBV12-3 or TRBV12-4 with TRBJ2-4; the D gene is possibly TRBD1 (5 bases). V lost 7 bases and J lost 2, with 21 bases in between. The CDR3 has 17 amino acids. The CDR3 is CASTEGQGMGSKNIQYF. CDR3 sequence (DNA): TGTGCCAGCACCGAAGGGCAGGGCATGGGGTCCAAAAACATTCAGTACTTC.

This clonotype was picked up a small number of times. This chain uses TRBV7-9 with TRBJ2-1; D call uncertain. CDR3 length: 15 amino acids. Germline lookup yields CDR1 SEHNR and CDR2 FQNEAQ (reference sequence). Between the trimmed V and J ends, which lost 5 bases and 10 bases, there was a span of 21 bases. CDR3 amino acids: CASSRTSGTASEQFF. The CDR3 nucleotides are TGTGCCAGCAGCCGAACCTCCGGTACAGCAAGCGAGCAGTTCTTC.

On this clonotype itself: A much more abundant neighbour one base away suggests this may be a read error. The J gene is TRBJ2-5, the V gene TRBV12-3 or TRBV12-4; maybe TRBD1 (5 bases). The CDR3 sequence is 13 residues long. V was pared by 4 bases and J by 5 bases, with 11 bases between. The CDR3 DNA is TGTGCCAGCAGTTCAAGCAGGGCGGAGACCCAGTACTTC. This translates into CASSSSRAETQYF.

The table lists this clonotype with many counts. CDR3 loop: CASSPGTGAAFF. In DNA form, the CDR3 reads TGTGCCAGCAGCCCCGGGACAGGGGCAGCTTTCTTT. This rearrangement joins TRBV6-5 to TRBJ1-1; 10 positions match TRBD1. Trimming at V came to 6 bases and at J to 10 bases, leaving 5 bases not matched to a gene. This CDR3 is 12 amino acids long. Germline assignment: CDR1 MNHEY and CDR2 SVGAGI.

In this sample, this clonotype turned up many times. The CDR3 sequence is CASSSRGGYTF. The CDR3 DNA sequence: TGTGCCAGCAGCAGCAGGGGTGGCTACACCTTC. This rearrangement joins TRBV3-1 to TRBJ1-2; D possibly corresponds to TRBD1 (6 bases). The ends were cut back, 5 bases at V and 7 bases at J, with 8 bases in the middle. Germline CDR1 LGHDT, CDR2 YNNKEL (reference sequence). CDR3 length equals 11 residues.

The rearrangement joins TRBV24-1 to TRBJ2-3, with D hard to call. The germline gives CDR1 KGHDR, CDR2 SFDVKD. Trimming cost V 4 bases and J 0 bases, with 7 bases left between them. This CDR3 contains 14 residues. CDR3 loop: CATSDPGSTDTQYF. The CDR3 coding sequence is TGTGCCACCAGTGACCCTGGCAGCACAGATACGCAGTATTTT.

The sample holds a few counts of this clonotype. The CDR3 reads CATSRDLTSGRAYNEQFF. CDR3 coding DNA: TGTGCCACCAGCAGAGATCTTACTAGCGGGAGGGCCTACAATGAGCAGTTCTTC. The chain links TRBV15 to TRBJ2-1, with TRBD2 matching over 13 bases. This CDR3 has 18 residues. V was clipped by 0 bases and J by 2 bases; unmatched bases: 4. Germline assignment: CDR1 LNHNV and CDR2 YYDKDF (reference sequence).

This clonotype has a handful of counts. The chain has TRBV29-1 and TRBJ2-4; 7 bases fit TRBD1. CDR1 and CDR2 (germline): SQVTM, ANQGSEA. The V segment lost 6 bases and the J segment 3 bases; nucleotides outside the gene matches: 5. The CDR3 extends over 13 amino acids. In DNA, the CDR3 is TGCAGCGTGCAGGGGGTAGGCAAAAACATTCAGTACTTC. This encodes CSVQGVGKNIQYF.

V gene TRBV7-9 combines with J gene TRBJ1-1; D is uncertain. The CDR3 loop spans 14 amino acids. Germline assignment: CDR1 SEHNR and CDR2 FQNEAQ (reference sequence). The ends were cut back, 0 bases at V and 4 bases at J, with 9 bases in the middle. CDR3 sequence: CASSLAGSVTEAFF. CDR3 bases: TGTGCCAGCAGCTTAGCAGGGTCGGTCACTGAAGCTTTCTTT. Combining the CDR3 with reference TRBV7-9 and TRBJ1-1 gives the whole variable domain DTGVSQNPRHKITKRGQNVTFRCDPISEHNRLYWYRQTLGQGPEFLTYFQNEAQLEKSRLLSDRFSAERPKGSFSTLEIQRTEQGDSAMYLCASSLAGSVTEAFFGQGTRLTVV.

This clonotype came up many times. This chain links TRBV29-1 with TRBJ1-1, with TRBD1 matching over 7 bases. Germline assignment: CDR1 SQVTM and CDR2 ANQGSEA. Trimming removed 6 bases from V and 3 bases from J; junction bases left unmatched: 4. CDR3 length: 12 residues. The CDR3, as DNA: TGCAGCGTGACGACAGGGCACACTGAAGCTTTCTTT. Amino acid sequence: CSVTTGHTEAFF.

Many counts were recorded for this clonotype. The chain carries TRBV9 and TRBJ2-7, with D maybe TRBD2 (5 bases). Germline V CDR1 and CDR2: SGDLS, YYNGEE. The length of the CDR3 is 14 residues. V was pared by 0 bases and J by 3 bases, with 10 bases between. CDR3 coding DNA: TGTGCCAGCAGCGTAGGCGACCGGGGCTACGAGCAGTACTTC. It encodes CASSVGDRGYEQYF.